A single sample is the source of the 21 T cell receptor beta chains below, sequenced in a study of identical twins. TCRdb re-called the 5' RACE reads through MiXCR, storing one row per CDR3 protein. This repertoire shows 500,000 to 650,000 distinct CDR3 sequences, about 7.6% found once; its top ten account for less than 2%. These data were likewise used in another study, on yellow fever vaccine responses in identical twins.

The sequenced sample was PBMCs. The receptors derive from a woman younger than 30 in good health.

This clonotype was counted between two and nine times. CDR3 protein: CQKPGGYQETQYF. The CDR3 DNA reads as TGCCAAAAACCCGGAGGGTACCAAGAGACCCAGTACTTC. The rearrangement uses TRBV20-1 and TRBJ2-5; TRBD2 is a possible D gene (6 bases). Germline loops: CDR1 DFQATT, CDR2 SNEGSKA (reference sequence). The CDR3 spans 13 residues.

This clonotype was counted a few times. CDR3 sequence: CASSLTPFGLADTDTQYF. CDR3 nucleotides: TGTGCCAGCAGCCTTACCCCCTTTGGACTAGCGGACACAGATACGCAGTATTTT. The V call is TRBV11-2, the J call TRBJ2-3; 10 nucleotides align to TRBD2. This CDR3 region has 18 residues. Germline V gene data show CDR1 as SGHAT and CDR2 as FQNNGV. J was trimmed by 2 bases and V by 5 bases; bases with no gene match: 13. The full variable domain, in which reference TRBV11-2 and TRBJ2-3 provide the parts outside the CDR3, is EAGVAQSPRYKIIEKRQSVAFWCNPISGHATLYWYQQILGQGPKLLIQFQNNGVVDDSQLPKDRFSAERLKGVDSTLKIQPAKLEDSAVYLCASSLTPFGLADTDTQYFGPGTRLTVL.

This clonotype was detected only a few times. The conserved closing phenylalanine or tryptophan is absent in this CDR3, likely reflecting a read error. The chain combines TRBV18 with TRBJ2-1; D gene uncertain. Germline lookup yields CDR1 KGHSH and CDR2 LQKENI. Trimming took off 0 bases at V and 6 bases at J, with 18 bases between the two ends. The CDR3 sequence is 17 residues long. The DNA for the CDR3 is TGTGCCAGCTCACCACCATGGTCGAGGTCAGGTGGCAATGAGCAGTTCCTC. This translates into CASSPPWSRSGGNEQFL.

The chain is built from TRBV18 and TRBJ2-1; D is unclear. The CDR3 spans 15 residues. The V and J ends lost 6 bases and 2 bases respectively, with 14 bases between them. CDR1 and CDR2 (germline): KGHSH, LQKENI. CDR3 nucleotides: TGTGCCAGCTCGATGATGGACCCCACCTACAATGAGCAGTTCTTC. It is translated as CASSMMDPTYNEQFF.

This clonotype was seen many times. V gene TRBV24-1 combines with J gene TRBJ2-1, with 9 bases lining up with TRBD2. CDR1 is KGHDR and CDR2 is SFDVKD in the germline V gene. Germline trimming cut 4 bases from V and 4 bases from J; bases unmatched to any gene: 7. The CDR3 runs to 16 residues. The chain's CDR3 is CATSEHAGGGYNEQFF. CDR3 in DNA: TGTGCCACCAGTGAACACGCGGGGGGGGGATACAATGAGCAGTTCTTC.

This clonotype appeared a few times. The DNA for the CDR3 is TGCGCCAGCGCACAGGGAGTCCAAGCCTACGAGCAGTACTTC. Protein product: CASAQGVQAYEQYF. This chain joins TRBV5-1 and TRBJ2-7; tentative D call: TRBD1 (6 bases). The CDR3 spans 14 residues. Germline V gene lookup returns CDR1 SGHRS and CDR2 YFSETQ. V lost 7 bases, J lost 2 bases, and 16 bases lay in between.

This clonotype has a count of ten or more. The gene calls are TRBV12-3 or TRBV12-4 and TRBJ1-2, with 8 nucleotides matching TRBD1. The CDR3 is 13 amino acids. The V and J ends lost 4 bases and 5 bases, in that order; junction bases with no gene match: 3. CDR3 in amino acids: CASSWDRKYGYTF. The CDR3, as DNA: TGTGCCAGCAGTTGGGACAGGAAGTATGGCTACACCTTC.

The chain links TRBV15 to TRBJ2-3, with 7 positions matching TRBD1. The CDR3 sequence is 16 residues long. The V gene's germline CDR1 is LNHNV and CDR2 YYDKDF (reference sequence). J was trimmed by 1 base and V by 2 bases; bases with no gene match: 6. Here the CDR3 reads CATSRSTGVGTDTQYF. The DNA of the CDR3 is TGTGCCACCAGCAGATCAACAGGGGTGGGCACAGATACGCAGTATTTT.

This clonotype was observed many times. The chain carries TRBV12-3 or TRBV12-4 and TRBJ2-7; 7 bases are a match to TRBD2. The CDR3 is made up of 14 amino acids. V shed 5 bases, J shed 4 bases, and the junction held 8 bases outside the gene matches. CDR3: CASSLGDYTYEQYF. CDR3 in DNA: TGTGCCAGCAGTCTCGGGGACTACACTTACGAGCAGTACTTC.

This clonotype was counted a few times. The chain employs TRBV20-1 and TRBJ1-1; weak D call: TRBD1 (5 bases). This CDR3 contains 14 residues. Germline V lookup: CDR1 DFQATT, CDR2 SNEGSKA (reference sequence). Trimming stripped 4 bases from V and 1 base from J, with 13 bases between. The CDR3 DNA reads TGCAGTGCTACCTCCGGACACTCGAACACTGAAGCTTTCTTT. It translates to CSATSGHSNTEAFF.

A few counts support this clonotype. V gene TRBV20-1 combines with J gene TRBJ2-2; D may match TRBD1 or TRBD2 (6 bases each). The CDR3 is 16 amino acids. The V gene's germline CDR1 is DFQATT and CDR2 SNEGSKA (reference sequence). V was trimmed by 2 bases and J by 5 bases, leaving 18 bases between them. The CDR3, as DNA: TGCAGTGCTAGACCCTACGGGGGCATGGGTACCGGGGAGCTGTTTTTT. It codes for CSARPYGGMGTGELFF.

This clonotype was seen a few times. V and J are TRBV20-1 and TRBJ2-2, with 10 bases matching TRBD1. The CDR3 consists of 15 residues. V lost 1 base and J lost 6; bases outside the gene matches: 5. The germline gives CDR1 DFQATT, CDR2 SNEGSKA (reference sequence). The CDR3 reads CSARARDRGAGELFF. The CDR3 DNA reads TGCAGTGCTAGAGCCCGGGACAGGGGAGCCGGGGAGCTGTTTTTT.

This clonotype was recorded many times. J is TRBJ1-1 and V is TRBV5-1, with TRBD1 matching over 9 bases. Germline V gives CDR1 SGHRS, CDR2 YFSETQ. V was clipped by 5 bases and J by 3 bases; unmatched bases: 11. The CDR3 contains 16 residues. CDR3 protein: CASRPGGTGPDTEAFF. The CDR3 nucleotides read TGCGCCAGCAGACCCGGCGGGACAGGGCCTGACACTGAAGCTTTCTTT.

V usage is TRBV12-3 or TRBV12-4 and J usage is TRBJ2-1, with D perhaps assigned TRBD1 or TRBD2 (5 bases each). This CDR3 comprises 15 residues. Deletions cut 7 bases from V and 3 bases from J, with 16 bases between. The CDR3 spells CASTPVGTLYNEQFF. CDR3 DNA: TGTGCCAGCACCCCGGTTGGGACCCTCTACAATGAGCAGTTCTTC.

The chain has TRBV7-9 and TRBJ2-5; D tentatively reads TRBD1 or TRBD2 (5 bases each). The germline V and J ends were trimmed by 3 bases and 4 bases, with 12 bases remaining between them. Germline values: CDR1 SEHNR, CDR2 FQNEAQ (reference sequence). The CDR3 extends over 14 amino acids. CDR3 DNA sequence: TGTGCCAGCAGCTTCCTCCGGGACCGAGAGACCCAGTACTTC. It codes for CASSFLRDRETQYF. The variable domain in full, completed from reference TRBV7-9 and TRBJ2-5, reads DTGVSQNPRHKITKRGQNVTFRCDPISEHNRLYWYRQTLGQGPEFLTYFQNEAQLEKSRLLSDRFSAERPKGSFSTLEIQRTEQGDSAMYLCASSFLRDRETQYFGPGTRLLVL.

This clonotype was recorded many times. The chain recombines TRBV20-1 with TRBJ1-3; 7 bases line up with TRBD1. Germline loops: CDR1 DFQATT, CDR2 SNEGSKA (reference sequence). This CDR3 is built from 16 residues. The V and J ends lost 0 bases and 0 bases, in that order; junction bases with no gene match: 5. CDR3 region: CSARDHSGGSGNTIYF. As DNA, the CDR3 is TGCAGTGCTAGAGACCACTCAGGGGGCTCTGGAAACACCATATATTTT.

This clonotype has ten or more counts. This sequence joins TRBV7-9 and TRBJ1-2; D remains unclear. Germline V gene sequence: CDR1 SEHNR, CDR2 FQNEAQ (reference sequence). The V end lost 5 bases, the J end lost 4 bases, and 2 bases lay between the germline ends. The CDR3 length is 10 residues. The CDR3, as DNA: TGTGCCAGCAGCAGCTATGGCTACACCTTC. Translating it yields CASSSYGYTF.

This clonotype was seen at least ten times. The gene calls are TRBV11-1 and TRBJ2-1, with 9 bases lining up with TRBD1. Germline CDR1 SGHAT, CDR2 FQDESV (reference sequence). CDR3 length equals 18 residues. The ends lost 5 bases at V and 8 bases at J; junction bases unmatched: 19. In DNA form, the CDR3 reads TGTGCCAGCAGCCCACCGAATTCTGGCGGGACAGGGCTTCATGAGCAGTTCTTC. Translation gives CASSPPNSGGTGLHEQFF.

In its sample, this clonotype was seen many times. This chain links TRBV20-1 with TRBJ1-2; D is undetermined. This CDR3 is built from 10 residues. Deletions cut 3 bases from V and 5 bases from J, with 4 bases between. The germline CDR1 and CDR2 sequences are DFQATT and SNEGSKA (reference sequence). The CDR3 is CSARLYGYTF. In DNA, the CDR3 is TGCAGTGCTAGGTTGTATGGCTACACCTTC.

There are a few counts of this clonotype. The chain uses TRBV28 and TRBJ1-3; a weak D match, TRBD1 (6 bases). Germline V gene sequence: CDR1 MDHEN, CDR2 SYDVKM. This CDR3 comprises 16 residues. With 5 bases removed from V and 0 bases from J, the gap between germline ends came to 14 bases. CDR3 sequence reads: CASSLRQASSGNTIYF. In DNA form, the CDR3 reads TGTGCCAGCAGTCTGAGACAGGCAAGCTCTGGAAACACCATATATTTT.

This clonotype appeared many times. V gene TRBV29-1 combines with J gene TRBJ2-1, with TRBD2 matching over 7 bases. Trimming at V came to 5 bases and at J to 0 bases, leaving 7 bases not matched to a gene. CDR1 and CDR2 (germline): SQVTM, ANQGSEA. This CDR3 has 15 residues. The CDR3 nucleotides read TGCAGCGTTTCTGGCGGGAGTGTCTCCTACAATGAGCAGTTCTTC. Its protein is CSVSGGSVSYNEQFF.